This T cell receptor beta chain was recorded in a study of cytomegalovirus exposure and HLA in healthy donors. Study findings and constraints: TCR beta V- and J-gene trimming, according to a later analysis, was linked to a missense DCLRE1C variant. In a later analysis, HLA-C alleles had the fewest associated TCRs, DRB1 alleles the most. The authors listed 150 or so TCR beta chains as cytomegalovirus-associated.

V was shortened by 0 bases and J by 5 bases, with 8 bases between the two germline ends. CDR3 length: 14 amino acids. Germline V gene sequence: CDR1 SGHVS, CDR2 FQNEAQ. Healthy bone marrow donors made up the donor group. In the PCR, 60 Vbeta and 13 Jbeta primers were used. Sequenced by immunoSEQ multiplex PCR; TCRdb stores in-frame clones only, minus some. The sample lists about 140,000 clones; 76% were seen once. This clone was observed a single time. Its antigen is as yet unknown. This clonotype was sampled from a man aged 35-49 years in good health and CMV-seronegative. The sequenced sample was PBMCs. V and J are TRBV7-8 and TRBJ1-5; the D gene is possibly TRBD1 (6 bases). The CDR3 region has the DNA TGTGCCAGCAGCTTAGCCAGGGGCGATCAGCCCCAGCATTTT. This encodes CASSLARGDQPQHF.